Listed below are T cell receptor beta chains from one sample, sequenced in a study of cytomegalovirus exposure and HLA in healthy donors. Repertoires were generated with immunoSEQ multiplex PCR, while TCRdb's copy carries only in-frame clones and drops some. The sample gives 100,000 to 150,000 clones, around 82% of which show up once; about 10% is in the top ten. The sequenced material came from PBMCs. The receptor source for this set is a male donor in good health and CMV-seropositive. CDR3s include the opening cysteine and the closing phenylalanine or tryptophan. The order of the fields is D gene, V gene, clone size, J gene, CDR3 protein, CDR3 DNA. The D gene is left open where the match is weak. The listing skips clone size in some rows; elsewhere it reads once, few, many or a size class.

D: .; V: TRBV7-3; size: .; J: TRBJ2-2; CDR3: CASSQGTLGNTGELFF; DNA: TGTGCCAGCAGCCAAGGCACACTGGGCAACACCGGGGAGCTGTTTTTT
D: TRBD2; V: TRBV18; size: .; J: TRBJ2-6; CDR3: CASSPPGLAGALSGANVLTF; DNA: TGTGCCAGCTCACCCCCGGGACTAGCGGGAGCCCTCTCTGGGGCCAACGTCCTGACTTTC
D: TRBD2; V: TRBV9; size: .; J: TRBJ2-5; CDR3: CASSVGSGGETQYF; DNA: TGTGCCAGCAGCGTAGGATCGGGGGGGGAGACCCAGTACTTC
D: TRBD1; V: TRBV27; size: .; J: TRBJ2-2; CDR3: CASSLRGPGELFF; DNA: TGTGCCAGCAGTTTGAGGGGGCCCGGGGAGCTGTTTTTT
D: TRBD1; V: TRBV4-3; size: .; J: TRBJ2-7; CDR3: CASSLETGDEQYF; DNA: TGCGCCAGCAGCCTTGAAACAGGGGACGAGCAGTACTTC
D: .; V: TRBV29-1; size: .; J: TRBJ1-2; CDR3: CSVELIWGVDGYTF; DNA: TGCAGCGTTGAGTTAATATGGGGAGTGGATGGCTACACCTTC
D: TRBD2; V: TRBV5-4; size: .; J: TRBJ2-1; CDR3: CASSKSGAPYNEQFF; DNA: TGTGCCAGCAGCAAGAGCGGGGCCCCCTACAATGAGCAGTTCTTC
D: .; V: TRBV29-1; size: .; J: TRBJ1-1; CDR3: CSVGAVACTEAFF; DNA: TGCAGCGTTGGGGCAGTTGCCTGCACTGAAGCTTTCTTT
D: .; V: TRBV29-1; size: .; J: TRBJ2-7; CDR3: CSVEAGSEQYF; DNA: TGCAGCGTTGAAGCAGGGTCCGAGCAGTACTTC
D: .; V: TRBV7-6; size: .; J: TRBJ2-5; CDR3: CASSRWGGETQYF; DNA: TGTGCCAGCAGCCGGTGGGGGGGCGAGACCCAGTACTTC
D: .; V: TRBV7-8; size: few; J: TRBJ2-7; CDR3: CASSLEEGGQYF; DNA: TGTGCCAGCAGCTTAGAGGAAGGAGGGCAGTACTTC
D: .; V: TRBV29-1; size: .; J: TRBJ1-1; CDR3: CSVDSPNTEAFF; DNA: TGCAGCGTTGATAGCCCGAACACTGAAGCTTTCTTT
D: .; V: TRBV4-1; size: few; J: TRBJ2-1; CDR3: CASSQDSLSNEQFF; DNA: TGCGCCAGCAGCCAAGACTCCCTATCCAATGAGCAGTTCTTC
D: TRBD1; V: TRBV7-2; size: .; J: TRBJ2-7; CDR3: CASSSPGQGYEQYF; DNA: TGTGCCAGCAGCTCTCCTGGACAGGGTTACGAGCAGTACTTC
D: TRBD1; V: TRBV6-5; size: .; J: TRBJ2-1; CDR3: CASSFAGGLYNEQFF; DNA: TGTGCCAGCAGTTTTGCAGGGGGCCTATACAATGAGCAGTTCTTC
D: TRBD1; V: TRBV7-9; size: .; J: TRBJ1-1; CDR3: CSGQVDMNTEAFF; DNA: TGTTCCGGACAGGTCGATATGAACACTGAAGCTTTCTTT
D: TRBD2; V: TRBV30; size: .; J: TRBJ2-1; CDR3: CAWELAGGFNEQFF; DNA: TGTGCCTGGGAACTAGCGGGAGGCTTCAATGAGCAGTTCTTC
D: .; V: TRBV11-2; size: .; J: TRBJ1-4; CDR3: CASSKNPGFRSTNEKLFF; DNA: TGTGCCAGCAGCAAAAATCCCGGCTTCAGGTCAACTAATGAAAAACTGTTTTTT
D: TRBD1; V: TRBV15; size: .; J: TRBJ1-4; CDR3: CATSRDLRGRNEKLFF; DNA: TGTGCCACCAGCAGAGATCTCAGGGGGCGTAATGAAAAACTGTTTTTT
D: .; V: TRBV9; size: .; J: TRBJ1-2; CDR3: CASSVGWGGDYGYTF; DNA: TGTGCCAGCAGCGTGGGCTGGGGGGGGGACTATGGCTACACCTTC
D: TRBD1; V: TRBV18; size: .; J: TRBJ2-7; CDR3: CASSRDSYGQYF; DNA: TGTGCCAGCTCACGGGACAGCTACGGGCAGTACTTC
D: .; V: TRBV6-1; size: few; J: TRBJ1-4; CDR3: CASRLGGVNEKLFF; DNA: TGTGCCAGCAGGTTGGGGGGGGTTAATGAAAAACTGTTTTTT
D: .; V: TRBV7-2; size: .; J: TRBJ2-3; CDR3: CASSPRSGTDTQYF; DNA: TGTGCCAGCAGCCCACGCTCGGGGACAGATACGCAGTATTTT
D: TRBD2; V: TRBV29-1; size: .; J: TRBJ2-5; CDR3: CSVGGTPQETQYF; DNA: TGCAGCGTGGGGGGGACGCCTCAAGAGACCCAGTACTTC
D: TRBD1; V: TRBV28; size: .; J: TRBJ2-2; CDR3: CASRGTGKDPGELFF; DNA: TGTGCCAGCAGGGGGACAGGGAAGGATCCCGGGGAGCTGTTTTTT
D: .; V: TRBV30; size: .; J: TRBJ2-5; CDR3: CAWGQRETQYF; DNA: TGTGCCTGGGGACAGAGAGAGACCCAGTACTTC
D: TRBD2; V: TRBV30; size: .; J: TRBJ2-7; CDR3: CAWSVGRAEQYF; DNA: TGTGCCTGGAGTGTAGGGAGGGCCGAGCAGTACTTC